This TCR beta chain was sequenced in a study of blood T cell repertoires in COVID-19. Whole-study context: Acute and convalescent COVID-19 specimens originated in the United States, Italy and Spain.

Participants spanned ages roughly 18 to 90 years and resided in roughly 26 US areas. Cohort assignment relied on participant-reported clinical history. Per the original methods: Amplification of reference gene primers was used by the study to estimate nucleated cell counts. The assay was immunoSEQ multiplex PCR, and TCRdb's table has in-frame clones only and misses some. V and J calls plus clone size are reproduced from that table; the DNA served to infer D and trimming. The data show about 160,000 clones, with approximately 86% seen just once and over 15% held by the top ten. V shed 3 bases and J 2 bases; nucleotides not matched to a gene: 2. Germline CDR1 reads KGHSH; CDR2 reads LQKENI. This CDR3 is 14 amino acids long.

This TCR was recovered from a man aged 55 to 70 who had recovered from COVID-19. The chain recombines TRBV18 with TRBJ1-2; the match to TRBD1 covers 8 bases. Sequencing input: PBMCs or T cells enriched from blood (not recorded which). The CDR3: CASSPTGENYGYTF. CDR3 coding DNA: TGTGCCAGCTCACCGACAGGGGAAAACTATGGCTACACCTTC.